The source of this T cell receptor (beta chain) is a study of OX40 agonist ivuxolimab in advanced cancers. Study as a whole: Patients receiving dose escalation had hepatocellular carcinoma, melanoma, renal cell or head and neck cancer. General study points: Compared with CD4+, CD8+ T cells on average had more expanded clones. At doses 0.1 to 3.0 mg/kg, CD4+ and CD8+ clones expanded.

Concerning this clone: Its cognate antigen is unknown.

V was pared by 0 bases and J by 4 bases, with 2 bases of the junction left unmatched. From germline, CDR1 is ENHRY and CDR2 SYGVKD. This CDR3 has 15 residues. Assay used: immunoSEQ multiplex PCR; TCRdb lists only in-frame clones, some missing. The data hold roughly 100,000 clones, with approximately 92% observed a single time. The input for sequencing was CD4+ or CD8+ T cells sorted from blood, taken in a trial of the OX40 agonist ivuxolimab. This TCR was recovered from an adult with an advanced solid tumor such as melanoma, head and neck, liver or kidney cancer. The chain recombines TRBV10-3 with TRBJ1-2; 10 bases line up with TRBD1. The CDR3 is CAISESGQGLYGYTF. CDR3 coding DNA: TGTGCCATCAGTGAGTCGGGACAGGGGCTCTATGGCTACACCTTC.